These 18 T cell receptor beta chains originate from one sample sequenced in a study of long-term antiretroviral therapy in people with HIV. The run of the v3.0 immunoSEQ assay was at survey level. Clones were sequenced by immunoSEQ multiplex PCR, and TCRdb holds only the in-frame ones, with some missing. The data show 25,000 to 35,000 clones, nearly 95% seen once. The material was unsorted PBMCs, obtained more than 6 years after starting antiretroviral therapy. These receptor sequences come from a man younger than 45 with HIV.

In this sample, this clone turned up once. This rearrangement joins TRBV6-5 to TRBJ1-2; 8 bases fit TRBD1. V shed 0 bases, J shed 2 bases, and the junction held 5 bases outside the gene matches. CDR1 and CDR2 (germline): MNHEY, SVGAGI. CDR3 length equals 16 residues. The CDR3: CASSYSGQVANYGYTF. The DNA of the CDR3 is TGTGCCAGCAGTTACTCGGGACAGGTAGCAAACTATGGCTACACCTTC.

V usage is TRBV20-1 and J usage is TRBJ2-1; D tentatively fits TRBD1 or TRBD2 (5 bases each). CDR3 size: 10 residues. V shed 7 bases and J shed 7 bases, with 8 bases lying between them. Germline CDR1 reads DFQATT; CDR2 reads SNEGSKA (reference sequence). The CDR3 loop reads CSVWGNEQFF. The CDR3 bases are TGCAGTGTTTGGGGGAATGAGCAGTTCTTC.

This rearrangement joins TRBV5-4 to TRBJ2-2, with 13 bases lining up with TRBD2. The germline V gene encodes CDR1 SGHNT and CDR2 YYREEE (reference sequence). This CDR3 contains 17 residues. With 0 bases clipped from V and 7 bases from J, the junction kept 6 bases outside the gene matches. CDR3 sequence: CASSLATSGRAGGELFF. CDR3 sequence (DNA): TGTGCCAGCAGCTTGGCCACTAGCGGGAGGGCCGGCGGGGAGCTGTTTTTT.

This clone was recorded once. This chain links TRBV10-1 with TRBJ2-1; 12 bases align to TRBD2. Germline lookup yields CDR1 WNHNN and CDR2 SYGVQD (reference sequence). V lost 3 bases, J lost 1 base, and 7 bases stayed unmatched. The CDR3 length is 18 residues. CDR3 DNA: TGCGCCAGCAGTGATACGCTAGCGGGGGGGCCGTCCTACAATGAGCAGTTCTTC. Amino acids: CASSDTLAGGPSYNEQFF.

The rearrangement links TRBV6-5 to TRBJ1-6; 8 bases fit TRBD1. This CDR3 comprises 16 residues. The germline CDR1 and CDR2 sequences are MNHEY and SVGAGI. Unmatched junction bases numbered 4, after V lost 2 bases and J lost 4 bases. The CDR3 spells CASSYGGTGYNSPLHF. The CDR3 nucleotides read TGTGCCAGCAGTTACGGGGGGACAGGTTATAATTCACCCCTCCACTTT.

V and J are TRBV7-2 and TRBJ2-7; the D gene is possibly TRBD2 (6 bases). CDR1 and CDR2 from the germline V gene are SGHTA and FQGNSA. The CDR3 has 16 residues. The ends were cut back, 4 bases at V and 3 bases at J, with 19 bases in the middle. The CDR3 DNA reads as TGTGCCAGCAGCTCCCAAGGAGGGGCTAGCGTCTACGAGCAGTACTTC. This sequence encodes CASSSQGGASVYEQYF.

J is TRBJ2-1 and V is TRBV19; D gene unclear. Trimming shortened V by 5 bases and J by 8 bases, and 13 bases separated the two germline ends. CDR1 is LNHDA, CDR2 SQIVND, per germline (reference sequence). The CDR3 extends over 13 amino acids. CDR3 bases: TGTGCCAGTAGTGGGGATTTCGGCGATGAGCAGTTCTTC. As protein: CASSGDFGDEQFF. Based on the CDR3 plus reference TRBV19 and TRBJ2-1, the full variable domain is DGGITQSPKYLFRKEGQNVTLSCEQNLNHDAMYWYRQDPGQGLRLIYYSQIVNDFQKGDIAEGYSVSREKKESFPLTVTSAQKNPTAFYLCASSGDFGDEQFFGPGTRLTVL.

Concerning this clone itself: Other DNA sequences in this sample translate to the same CDR3. The chain uses TRBV5-1 and TRBJ1-3; perhaps TRBD1 as D (5 bases). In germline, CDR1 is SGHRS, CDR2 YFSETQ. The V and J ends lost 1 base and 4 bases respectively, with 9 bases between them. The CDR3 has 14 residues. CDR3 in DNA: TGCGCCAGCAGCTTGTCAGGGACCGGAAACACCATATATTTT. It encodes CASSLSGTGNTIYF.

V gene TRBV30 combines with J gene TRBJ1-6; TRBD1 matches at 9 bases. The V segment lost 2 bases and the J segment 9 bases; nucleotides outside the gene matches: 5. The germline CDR1 and CDR2 sequences are GTSNPN and SVGIG (reference sequence). The CDR3 length is 14 residues. The CDR3 here is CAWSNGQGSSPLHF. The CDR3 DNA sequence: TGTGCCTGGAGTAACGGACAGGGGAGTTCACCCCTCCACTTT.

V gene TRBV14 combines with J gene TRBJ2-2; perhaps TRBD1 as D (5 bases). Germline V gives CDR1 SGHDN, CDR2 FVKESK. The ends were cut back, 8 bases at V and 2 bases at J, with 12 bases in the middle. CDR3 length: 14 residues. The CDR3 reads CASSFRENTGELFF. In nucleotides, the CDR3 is TGTGCCAGCTCTTTCAGGGAAAACACCGGGGAGCTGTTTTTT. Full variable domain (rest looked up from reference TRBV14 and TRBJ2-2): EAGVTQFPSHSVIEKGQTVTLRCDPISGHDNLYWYRRVMGKEIKFLLHFVKESKQDESGMPNNRFLAERTGGTYSTLKVQPAELEDSGVYFCASSFRENTGELFFGEGSRLTVL.

CDR3 loop: CAISEEGSGANVLTF. The CDR3 region has the DNA TGTGCCATCAGTGAGGAGGGCTCTGGGGCCAACGTCCTGACTTTC. The V and J genes are TRBV10-3 and TRBJ2-6, with D perhaps TRBD2 (5 bases). The CDR3 length is 15 residues. V was pared by 2 bases and J by 0 bases, with 5 bases between. Germline lookup yields CDR1 ENHRY and CDR2 SYGVKD.

The chain is built from TRBV7-8 and TRBJ1-2; D remains unclear. CDR3 length equals 14 residues. The V end lost 1 base, the J end lost 0 bases, and 6 bases lay between the germline ends. Germline V gene sequence: CDR1 SGHVS, CDR2 FQNEAQ. The CDR3: CASSLDLTNYGYTF. CDR3 nucleotides: TGTGCCAGCAGCTTAGACTTGACTAACTATGGCTACACCTTC.

The chain has TRBV27 and TRBJ2-1; D could derive from TRBD1 or TRBD2 (5 bases each). The CDR3 totals 13 residues. The V gene lost 6 bases and the J gene lost 8 bases, with 14 bases spanning the gap. The V gene's germline CDR1 is MNHEY and CDR2 SMNVEV (reference sequence). CDR3 region: CASSWGIGDEQFF. Here the CDR3 DNA reads TGTGCCAGCAGCTGGGGGATCGGGGATGAGCAGTTCTTC.

This chain links TRBV5-5 with TRBJ2-5, with 8 bases lining up with TRBD2. The germline V gene encodes CDR1 SGHKS and CDR2 YYEKEE (reference sequence). Unmatched junction bases numbered 10, after V lost 4 bases and J lost 2 bases. This CDR3 spans 16 amino acids. The CDR3 protein is CASSLWAGGLQETQYF. The CDR3 DNA sequence: TGTGCCAGCAGCCTCTGGGCGGGGGGCCTACAAGAGACCCAGTACTTC.

The chain combines TRBV7-8 with TRBJ2-7, with 11 bases matching TRBD2. The length of the CDR3 is 16 residues. V lost 5 bases to trimming and J lost 2 bases; unmatched junction nucleotides: 8. CDR1 is SGHVS and CDR2 is FQNEAQ in the germline V gene. The CDR3 region has the DNA TGTGCCAGCAGCCCGGGGACTAGCGGAAGTACCTACGAGCAGTACTTC. This translates into CASSPGTSGSTYEQYF.

The chain carries TRBV29-1 and TRBJ2-6; no definite D call. Germline assignment: CDR1 SQVTM and CDR2 ANQGSEA. This CDR3 region has 14 residues. V was clipped by 4 bases and J by 1 base, with 8 bases between them. The CDR3 bases are TGCAGCGTTGGAGTGGGGTCTGGGGCCAACGTCCTGACTTTC. Amino acids: CSVGVGSGANVLTF.

V and J are TRBV7-6 and TRBJ1-2, with D maybe TRBD1 (6 bases). This CDR3 is built from 15 residues. V dropped 0 bases and J dropped 7 bases, with 15 bases sitting between them. Germline assignment: CDR1 SGHVS and CDR2 FNYEAQ. CDR3 in amino acids: CASSLATVGGSGYTF. The CDR3 nucleotides read TGTGCCAGCAGCTTAGCGACAGTAGGGGGGAGTGGCTACACCTTC.

The V gene is TRBV28, the J gene TRBJ2-7; no firm D call. This CDR3 comprises 14 residues. CDR1 and CDR2 (germline): MDHEN, SYDVKM. V lost 2 bases and J 0 bases, leaving 8 bases between the germline ends. This chain's CDR3 is CASSLNGNSYEQYF. DNA for the CDR3: TGTGCCAGCAGTTTAAACGGAAACTCCTACGAGCAGTACTTC.